The 14 T cell receptor beta chains below come from one sample, sequenced in a study of blood T cell repertoires in COVID-19. Generated by immunoSEQ multiplex PCR, the TCRdb table keeps only in-frame clones and is missing some. The sample contains 400,000 or so clones, 70% to 90% of which appear only once. Sequenced input: peripheral blood. All receptors come from a woman aged 40-49 years with COVID-19, enrolled during active disease.

The genes are TRBV6-5 and TRBJ1-5; D unresolved. Germline V gene lookup returns CDR1 MNHEY and CDR2 SVGAGI. CDR3 length equals 14 residues. V lost 4 bases to trimming and J lost 0 bases, with 7 bases between them. CDR3 nucleotides: TGTGCCAGCAGTTTCCTAAATAGCAATCAGCCCCAGCATTTT. Protein: CASSFLNSNQPQHF.

The chain has TRBV15 and TRBJ2-2, with D uncertain. V shed 5 bases and J shed 1 base, with 8 bases lying between them. The CDR3 extends over 14 amino acids. The germline gives CDR1 LNHNV, CDR2 YYDKDF (reference sequence). CDR3 nucleotides: TGTGCCACCAGCGTACGACAGAACACCGGGGAGCTGTTTTTT. Its protein product is CATSVRQNTGELFF.

This chain uses TRBV27 with TRBJ1-1; possible D gene TRBD1, 5 bases. The CDR3 runs to 13 residues. In germline, CDR1 is MNHEY, CDR2 SMNVEV (reference sequence). Trimming stripped 6 bases from V and 3 bases from J, with 11 bases between. The CDR3 DNA reads as TGTGCCAGCAGAGATCAGGGATACACTGAAGCTTTCTTT. Amino acids: CASRDQGYTEAFF.

The J gene is TRBJ2-1, the V gene TRBV24-1; 8 bases are shared with TRBD1. Trimming at V came to 4 bases and at J to 0 bases, leaving 4 bases not matched to a gene. The CDR3 has 16 residues. The germline gives CDR1 KGHDR, CDR2 SFDVKD. The CDR3 region is CATSEHDRGSYNEQFF. CDR3 coding DNA: TGTGCCACCAGTGAACATGACAGGGGCTCCTACAATGAGCAGTTCTTC.

The chain carries TRBV7-2 and TRBJ2-7; TRBD1 matches at 9 bases. V dropped 10 bases and J dropped 2; count of bases not matched to a gene: 9. The length of the CDR3 is 14 residues. Germline lookup yields CDR1 SGHTA and CDR2 FQGNSA. As DNA, the CDR3 is TGTGCCATCCTACAGGGGGCCAATCCCTACGAGCAGTACTTC. It specifies CAILQGANPYEQYF.

This clone has a single count. Other DNA sequences from this sample encode an identical CDR3 as well. This chain uses TRBV19 with TRBJ1-6; D not certain. V dropped 1 base and J dropped 5 bases, with 6 bases sitting between them. Germline V gives CDR1 LNHDA, CDR2 SQIVND (reference sequence). The CDR3 has 14 amino acids. CDR3 protein: CASSIAGDNSPLHF. In DNA form, the CDR3 reads TGTGCCAGTAGTATAGCCGGGGATAATTCACCCCTCCACTTT. The full variable domain, rest sourced from reference TRBV19 and TRBJ1-6, is DGGITQSPKYLFRKEGQNVTLSCEQNLNHDAMYWYRQDPGQGLRLIYYSQIVNDFQKGDIAEGYSVSREKKESFPLTVTSAQKNPTAFYLCASSIAGDNSPLHFGNGTRLTVT.

The chain employs TRBV10-3 and TRBJ2-1; 7 nucleotides align to TRBD2. Germline trimming cut 7 bases from V and 0 bases from J; bases unmatched to any gene: 3. The CDR3 covers 14 residues. The germline V gene has CDR1 ENHRY and CDR2 SYGVKD. The CDR3 spells CAIKGEGSYNEQFF. In DNA form, the CDR3 reads TGTGCCATCAAAGGGGAGGGCTCCTACAATGAGCAGTTCTTC.

Turning to this clone: Other DNA sequences of this sample code for an identical CDR3. CDR3 DNA sequence: TGTGCCAGCAGCTTAAGGGGCTACGAGCAGTACTTC. Protein sequence: CASSLRGYEQYF. The J gene is TRBJ2-7, the V gene TRBV7-2, with a weak D call TRBD1 (5 bases). CDR1 and CDR2 from the germline V gene are SGHTA and FQGNSA. The CDR3 length is 12 residues. Trimming removed 2 bases at V and 3 bases at J, with 5 bases between.

The chain carries TRBV29-1 and TRBJ2-1, with 10 bases identical to TRBD2. V was pared by 2 bases and J by 4 bases, with 5 bases of the junction left unmatched. The germline gives CDR1 SQVTM, CDR2 ANQGSEA. The CDR3 totals 15 residues. DNA for the CDR3: TGCAGCGTTGAATCCCCAGCGGGAGGGTACAATGAGCAGTTCTTC. Amino acid sequence: CSVESPAGGYNEQFF.

This chain links TRBV9 with TRBJ1-4; 7 bases match TRBD1. CDR1 is SGDLS, CDR2 YYNGEE, per germline. This CDR3 is 17 amino acids long. The V and J ends lost 4 bases and 5 bases, in that order; junction bases with no gene match: 14. CDR3 sequence: CASSSWTGDSGNEKLFF. CDR3 coding DNA: TGTGCCAGCAGCTCTTGGACAGGAGACTCCGGGAATGAAAAACTGTTTTTT.

The chain couples TRBV10-3 to TRBJ1-1; D ambiguous. This CDR3 spans 15 amino acids. From germline, CDR1 is ENHRY and CDR2 SYGVKD. The germline V and J ends were trimmed by 0 bases and 1 base, with 9 bases remaining between them. This chain's CDR3 is CAISESSGRNTEAFF. CDR3 DNA: TGTGCCATCAGTGAGTCGAGTGGGAGGAACACTGAAGCTTTCTTT.

V is TRBV7-6 and J is TRBJ1-6; TRBD1 aligns across 9 bases. V lost 4 bases, J lost 9 bases, and 7 bases stayed unmatched. Germline V CDR1 and CDR2: SGHVS, FNYEAQ. The CDR3 is made up of 15 amino acids. The CDR3 here is CASSSGQGRGSPLHF. The CDR3, as DNA: TGTGCCAGCAGCTCGGGACAGGGTCGGGGTTCACCCCTCCACTTT.

The chain joins TRBV19 to TRBJ1-1, with 8 bases identical to TRBD1. Germline V gene data show CDR1 as LNHDA and CDR2 as SQIVND (reference sequence). Unmatched junction bases numbered 9, after V lost 8 bases and J lost 4 bases. The CDR3 runs to 14 residues. Here the CDR3 reads CASGVAGGFTEAFF. In DNA, the CDR3 is TGTGCCAGTGGGGTGGCAGGGGGCTTCACTGAAGCTTTCTTT.

This clone was observed a single time. The chain uses TRBV5-6 and TRBJ1-1, with D possibly matching TRBD1 (6 bases). The CDR3 totals 14 residues. Trimming pared 3 bases from V and 4 bases from J, leaving 13 bases between. Germline CDR1 is SGHDT and CDR2 is YYEEEE. The CDR3 nucleotides read TGTGCCAGCAGCTCACAGGGCAGAGGCACTGAAGCTTTCTTT. It yields the protein CASSSQGRGTEAFF.